This entry lists 9 T cell receptor beta chains sequenced from one sample in a study of CD4 T cells in relation to SARS-CoV-2 and coronaviruses. Using immunoSEQ multiplex PCR, the repertoire was profiled, and TCRdb retains in-frame clones only, with some absent. The table includes 35,000 or so clones, about 80% detected once. For these TCRs, the target antigens are not known. The sample taken for sequencing was naive CD4+ T cells from PBMCs, cultured in vitro. The sample's subset: naive CD4+ T cells isolated by negative enrichment. Receptors originate from an adult with COVID-19.

This clone showed up just a few times. The V call is TRBV9, the J call TRBJ1-2; D gene unclear. The germline V gene encodes CDR1 SGDLS and CDR2 YYNGEE. Between the trimmed V and J ends, which lost 0 bases and 2 bases, there was a span of 8 bases. The CDR3 sequence is 14 residues long. The CDR3 coding sequence is TGTGCCAGCAGCGTAGACGGAGCAAACTATGGCTACACCTTC. It yields the protein CASSVDGANYGYTF.

The rearrangement joins TRBV27 to TRBJ2-5, with no clear D. CDR1 MNHEY and CDR2 SMNVEV come from the germline V gene (reference sequence). The CDR3 sequence is 14 residues long. Trimming pared 3 bases from V and 0 bases from J, leaving 8 bases between. CDR3 sequence: CASSFSRNQETQYF. The CDR3 coding sequence is TGTGCCAGCAGTTTCTCCCGTAACCAAGAGACCCAGTACTTC.

This chain links TRBV6-5 with TRBJ2-7; D unclear. Germline V lookup: CDR1 MNHEY, CDR2 SVGAGI. Trimming took off 2 bases at V and 0 bases at J, with 5 bases between the two ends. The CDR3 consists of 13 residues. Here the CDR3 reads CASSYEGSYEQYF. CDR3 nucleotides: TGTGCCAGCAGTTACGAAGGCTCCTACGAGCAGTACTTC.

The chain uses TRBV4-1 and TRBJ2-7; 7 positions match TRBD1. The J segment lost 6 bases and the V segment lost 4 bases, leaving 21 bases of the junction unmatched. CDR3 length: 18 residues. Germline-derived CDR1 and CDR2 are MGHRA and YSYEKL. The CDR3 nucleotides are TGCGCCAGCAGCCGAATTAGGCTCTGGGCAGGGGGAAGGGGCGAGCAGTACTTC. This sequence encodes CASSRIRLWAGGRGEQYF.

The sample holds one count of this clone. The chain links TRBV5-1 to TRBJ2-6, with D hard to call. Germline CDR1 reads SGHRS; CDR2 reads YFSETQ. The CDR3 runs to 15 residues. V gave up 5 bases and J gave up 0 bases, with 9 bases separating them. In nucleotides, the CDR3 is TGCGCCAGCAGTCTAGGGCCCTCTGGGGCCAACGTCCTGACTTTC. This codes for CASSLGPSGANVLTF.

The chain is built from TRBV18 and TRBJ2-3; possibly TRBD1 or TRBD2 for D (5 bases each). This CDR3 has 15 amino acids. Germline CDR1 KGHSH, CDR2 LQKENI. Trimming stripped 0 bases from V and 6 bases from J, with 13 bases between. In DNA form, the CDR3 reads TGTGCCAGCTCACCACCCTCGGGGTGGGGCGATACGCAGTATTTT. Amino acid sequence: CASSPPSGWGDTQYF.

The rearrangement links TRBV28 to TRBJ2-5; the D is unclear. CDR1 MDHEN and CDR2 SYDVKM come from the germline V gene. V dropped 0 bases and J dropped 2 bases, with 7 bases sitting between them. The CDR3 runs 14 residues. This chain's CDR3 is CASSLWQVQETQYF. In DNA, the CDR3 is TGTGCCAGCAGTTTATGGCAGGTACAAGAGACCCAGTACTTC.

This clone was counted once. The chain recombines TRBV28 with TRBJ1-2; D gene uncertain. Germline loops: CDR1 MDHEN, CDR2 SYDVKM. This CDR3 has 13 residues. Trimming cost V 3 bases and J 10 bases, with 15 bases left between them. DNA of the CDR3: TGTGCCAGCAGTTTGAGGGCGGTTCGATACTACACCTTC. Translated, it gives CASSLRAVRYYTF.

This chain uses TRBV30 with TRBJ1-2; 9 bases map to TRBD1. CDR3 length: 14 amino acids. Germline CDR1 and CDR2: GTSNPN and SVGIG (reference sequence). The trim removed 1 base at V and 4 bases at J, leaving 4 bases unmatched. The CDR3 DNA follows: TGTGCCTGGAGTGCCACAGGGGGCGTCTATGGCTACACCTTC. Protein: CAWSATGGVYGYTF.